Given below is one TCR beta chain in context. The V and J ends lost 5 bases and 4 bases respectively, with 8 bases between them. Germline lookup yields CDR1 SEHNR and CDR2 FQNEAQ (reference sequence). This CDR3 region has 12 residues. How the authors handled the data: By means of reference gene primer amplification, nucleated cell counts were estimated. Some clones are missing from TCRdb's copy, which holds only in-frame ones; the method was immunoSEQ multiplex PCR. The V and J calls and clone size are taken from that table; D and trimming were inferred from the DNA. The sample carries about 82,000 clones, 75% to 85% recorded once. This record belongs to a study of blood T cell repertoires in COVID-19. Study-wide background: There were acute and convalescent COVID-19 samples, and they came from the United States, Italy and Spain. From T cells, B-cell-depleted T cells, or PBMCs came the material, which was cDNA or gDNA.

Sequences were obtained from peripheral blood. The receptor was derived from a woman in her 40s with active or convalescent COVID-19. The chain couples TRBV7-9 to TRBJ1-1; D is uncertain. The CDR3 DNA reads as TGTGCCAGCAGCCCCGGCGGCACTGAAGCTTTCTTT. It yields the protein CASSPGGTEAFF.